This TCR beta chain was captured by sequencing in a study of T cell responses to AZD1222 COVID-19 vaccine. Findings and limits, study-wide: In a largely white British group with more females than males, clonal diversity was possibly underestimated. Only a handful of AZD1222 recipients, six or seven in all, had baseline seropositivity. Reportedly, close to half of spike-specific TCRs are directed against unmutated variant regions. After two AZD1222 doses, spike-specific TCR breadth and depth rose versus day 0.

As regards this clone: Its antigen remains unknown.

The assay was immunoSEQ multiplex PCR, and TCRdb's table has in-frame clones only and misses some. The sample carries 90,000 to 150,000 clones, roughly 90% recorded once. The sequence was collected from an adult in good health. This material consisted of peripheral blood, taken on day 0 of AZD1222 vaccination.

CDR3: CASRFPPVVTDTQYF. The CDR3 DNA reads TGTGCCAGCCGATTCCCACCGGTGGTGACAGATACGCAGTATTTT. The chain joins TRBV12-1 to TRBJ2-3; TRBD2, the D gene given by the table, was not confirmed from the DNA. TRBV12-1 is reported as a pseudogene. This CDR3 is built from 15 residues.